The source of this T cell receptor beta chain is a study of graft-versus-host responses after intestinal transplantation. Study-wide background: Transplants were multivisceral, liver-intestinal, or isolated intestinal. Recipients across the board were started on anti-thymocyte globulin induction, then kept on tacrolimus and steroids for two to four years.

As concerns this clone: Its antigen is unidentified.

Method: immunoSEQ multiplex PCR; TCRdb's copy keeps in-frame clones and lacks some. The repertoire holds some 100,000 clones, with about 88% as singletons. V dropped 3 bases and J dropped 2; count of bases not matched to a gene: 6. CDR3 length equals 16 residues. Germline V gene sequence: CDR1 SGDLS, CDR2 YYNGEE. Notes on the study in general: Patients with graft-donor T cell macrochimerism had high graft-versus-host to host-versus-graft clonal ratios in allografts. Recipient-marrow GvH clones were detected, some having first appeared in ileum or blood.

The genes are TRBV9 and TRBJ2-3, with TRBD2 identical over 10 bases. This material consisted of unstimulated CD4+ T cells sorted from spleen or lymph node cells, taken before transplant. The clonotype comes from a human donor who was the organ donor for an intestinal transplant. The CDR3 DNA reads TGTGCCAGCAGCGGAGGACTAGCGGAAATCACAGATACGCAGTATTTT. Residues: CASSGGLAEITDTQYF.